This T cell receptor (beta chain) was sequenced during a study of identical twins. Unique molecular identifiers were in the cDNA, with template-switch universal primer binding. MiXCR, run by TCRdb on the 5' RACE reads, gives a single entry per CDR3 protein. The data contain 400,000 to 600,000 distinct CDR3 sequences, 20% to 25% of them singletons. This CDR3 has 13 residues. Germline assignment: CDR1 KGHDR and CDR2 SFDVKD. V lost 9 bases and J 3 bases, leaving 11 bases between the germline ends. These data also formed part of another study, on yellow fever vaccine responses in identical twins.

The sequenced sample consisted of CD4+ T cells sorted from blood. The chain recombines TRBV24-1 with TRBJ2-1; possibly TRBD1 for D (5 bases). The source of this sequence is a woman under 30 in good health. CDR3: CATGARNYNEQFF. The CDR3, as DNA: TGTGCCACCGGGGCGAGGAACTACAATGAGCAGTTCTTC.